These 28 T cell receptor beta chains were sequenced from one sample in a study of cytomegalovirus exposure and HLA in healthy donors. The study ran its PCR with 60 Vbeta and 13 Jbeta primers. Produced via immunoSEQ multiplex PCR; TCRdb's table is partial and in-frame only. The sample has 89,000 or so clones, under 80% seen once. Sequenced sample: PBMCs. Source of these receptors: a man between 60 and 75 years old in good health and CMV-seronegative.

Only one count was recorded for this clone. The same CDR3 is also encoded by other DNA sequences in this sample. The chain employs TRBV9 and TRBJ2-2; TRBD1 matches 7 bases. The CDR3 covers 15 residues. Germline values: CDR1 SGDLS, CDR2 YYNGEE. The V segment lost 4 bases and the J segment 4 bases; nucleotides outside the gene matches: 7. The CDR3 region is CASSPGDRATGELFF. The CDR3 bases are TGTGCCAGCAGCCCTGGTGACAGGGCCACCGGGGAGCTGTTTTTT. Full variable domain (remainder filled in from reference TRBV9 and TRBJ2-2): DSGVTQTPKHLITATGQRVTLRCSPRSGDLSVYWYQQSLDQGLQFLIQYYNGEERAKGNILERFSAQQFPDLHSELNLSSLELGDSALYFCASSPGDRATGELFFGEGSRLTVL.

This chain connects TRBV5-1 to TRBJ2-2; 7 bases are shared with TRBD1. The ends lost 3 bases at V and 4 bases at J; junction bases unmatched: 3. The CDR3 contains 14 residues. Germline assignment: CDR1 SGHRS and CDR2 YFSETQ. In nucleotides, the CDR3 is TGCGCCAGCAGCTCGACAGGGTTCACCGGGGAGCTGTTTTTT. This encodes CASSSTGFTGELFF.

The rearrangement joins TRBV10-3 to TRBJ2-1, with D perhaps TRBD2 (6 bases). Looked up from germline, CDR1 is ENHRY and CDR2 is SYGVKD. The CDR3 sequence is 16 residues long. V was trimmed by 6 bases and J by 2 bases, leaving 17 bases between them. The CDR3 region is CAISGTGVAAYNEQFF. The CDR3 DNA follows: TGTGCCATCAGCGGGACCGGGGTAGCGGCCTACAATGAGCAGTTCTTC.

V usage is TRBV4-2 and J usage is TRBJ2-7, with 10 bases that match TRBD2. CDR3 length: 15 residues. Trimming removed 0 bases from V and 2 bases from J; junction bases left unmatched: 1. From germline, CDR1 is LGHNA and CDR2 YNFKEQ. The CDR3 is CASSQESGGAYEQYF. The DNA of the CDR3 is TGTGCCAGCAGCCAAGAAAGCGGGGGGGCCTACGAGCAGTACTTC.

The V gene is TRBV30, the J gene TRBJ1-1; the D gene is possibly TRBD1 (5 bases). The CDR3 has 11 residues. Trimming pared 8 bases from V and 0 bases from J, leaving 7 bases between. The germline V gene has CDR1 GTSNPN and CDR2 SVGIG (reference sequence). CDR3 in DNA: TGTGCCGGGACGGTGAACACTGAAGCTTTCTTT. Translation gives CAGTVNTEAFF.

The chain combines TRBV2 with TRBJ1-5, with a tentative D call TRBD1 (5 bases). The CDR3 runs to 13 residues. The V end lost 8 bases, the J end lost 2 bases, and 10 bases lay between the germline ends. In germline, CDR1 is SNHLY, CDR2 FYNNEI. CDR3 residues: CASRRGGNQPQHF. The CDR3 bases are TGTGCCAGCCGCCGGGGGGGCAATCAGCCCCAGCATTTT.

The chain is built from TRBV5-1 and TRBJ1-4; D call uncertain. This CDR3 has 15 residues. From germline, CDR1 is SGHRS and CDR2 YFSETQ. With 0 bases removed from V and 2 bases from J, the gap between germline ends came to 8 bases. The CDR3 protein is CASSLGPRTNEKLFF. CDR3 coding DNA: TGCGCCAGCAGCTTGGGTCCGAGGACTAATGAAAAACTGTTTTTT.

V usage is TRBV5-6 and J usage is TRBJ1-2; 9 bases fit TRBD1. V lost 3 bases to trimming and J lost 7 bases; unmatched junction nucleotides: 7. This CDR3 contains 14 residues. Germline V gives CDR1 SGHDT, CDR2 YYEEEE. For the CDR3, the DNA is TGTGCCAGCAGCTCCCTGGACAGGGGAGGTGGCTACACCTTC. Translation gives CASSSLDRGGGYTF. Full variable domain (missing parts from reference TRBV5-6 and TRBJ1-2): DAGVTQSPTHLIKTRGQQVTLRCSPKSGHDTVSWYQQALGQGPQFIFQYYEEEERQRGNFPDRFSGHQFPNYSSELNVNALLLGDSALYLCASSSLDRGGGYTFGSGTRLTVV.

V is TRBV11-2 and J is TRBJ2-7; the match to TRBD1 covers 7 bases. V was pared by 5 bases and J by 4 bases, with 8 bases of the junction left unmatched. Germline-derived CDR1 and CDR2 are SGHAT and FQNNGV. The CDR3 extends over 14 amino acids. In DNA, the CDR3 is TGTGCCAGCAGCCCACAGGGGTTTGCGTACGAGCAGTACTTC. Amino acid sequence: CASSPQGFAYEQYF.

V usage is TRBV1 and J usage is TRBJ2-1; the table's D call, TRBD1, was not checked against the DNA. TRBV1 is shown as a pseudogene. CDR3 length equals 14 residues. The CDR3 DNA follows: TGCACTACCGAGGGGACAGGGGCCTACAATGAGCAGTTCTTC. This translates into CTTEGTGAYNEQFF.

The gene calls are TRBV9 and TRBJ1-1; TRBD1 aligns across 11 bases. CDR3 length: 15 amino acids. The V gene's germline CDR1 is SGDLS and CDR2 YYNGEE. V was pared by 9 bases and J by 1 base, with 8 bases of the junction left unmatched. Here the CDR3 DNA reads TGTGCCACACTAGGGACAGGGGGGGGGAACACTGAAGCTTTCTTT. Its translation: CATLGTGGGNTEAFF.

This chain uses TRBV27 with TRBJ1-1; no clear D. Trimming cost V 5 bases and J 3 bases, with 16 bases left between them. CDR1 is MNHEY, CDR2 SMNVEV, per germline (reference sequence). This CDR3 has 15 amino acids. This chain's CDR3 is CASSPDRGGYTEAFF. CDR3 bases: TGTGCCAGCAGTCCCGACCGTGGAGGGTACACTGAAGCTTTCTTT.

This chain joins TRBV19 and TRBJ1-4, with 9 positions matching TRBD1. CDR1 LNHDA and CDR2 SQIVND come from the germline V gene (reference sequence). Trimming at V came to 5 bases and at J to 8 bases, leaving 9 bases not matched to a gene. The CDR3 has 15 residues. The CDR3 DNA reads TGTGCCAGTAGTTTTGGGGACAGGGCAGGCGAAAAACTGTTTTTT. This encodes CASSFGDRAGEKLFF.

This rearrangement joins TRBV7-3 to TRBJ2-4, with D possibly being TRBD2 (6 bases). Germline assignment: CDR1 SGHTA and CDR2 FQGTGA. Trimming stripped 2 bases from V and 4 bases from J, with 21 bases between. This CDR3 contains 18 residues. The CDR3 region has the DNA TGTGCCAGCAGCTTATTGGACTACGTGGAGGTTGGGAAAAACATTCAGTACTTC. Translated: CASSLLDYVEVGKNIQYF.

The gene calls are TRBV6-5 and TRBJ1-2; D is perhaps TRBD1 (5 bases). The germline gives CDR1 MNHEY, CDR2 SVGAGI. This CDR3 is built from 12 residues. V lost 8 bases to trimming and J lost 8 bases, with 15 bases between them. CDR3 bases: TGTGCCAGCTGGGAGGGGTCTTGGGGCTACACCTTC. As protein: CASWEGSWGYTF.

This sequence joins TRBV5-4 and TRBJ2-3, with D possibly being TRBD1 (5 bases). Germline lookup yields CDR1 SGHNT and CDR2 YYREEE (reference sequence). Trimming stripped 0 bases from V and 0 bases from J, with 11 bases between. CDR3 size: 16 residues. The CDR3 DNA follows: TGTGCCAGCAGCTTGGAAAGGGGCCCTAGCACAGATACGCAGTATTTT. Residues: CASSLERGPSTDTQYF. Full variable domain (missing parts from reference TRBV5-4 and TRBJ2-3): ETGVTQSPTHLIKTRGQQVTLRCSSQSGHNTVSWYQQALGQGPQFIFQYYREEENGRGNFPPRFSGLQFPNYSSELNVNALELDDSALYLCASSLERGPSTDTQYFGPGTRLTVL.

The gene calls are TRBV7-3 and TRBJ1-1; D ambiguous. Germline V lookup: CDR1 SGHTA, CDR2 FQGTGA. The ends were cut back, 2 bases at V and 7 bases at J, with 11 bases in the middle. This CDR3 region has 13 residues. CDR3 protein: CASSLPGGFEAFF. The CDR3, as DNA: TGTGCCAGCAGCTTACCAGGAGGGTTTGAAGCTTTCTTT.

The genes are TRBV18 and TRBJ1-3; 7 bases line up with TRBD1. The CDR3 length is 15 residues. Germline CDR1 is KGHSH and CDR2 is LQKENI. The V and J ends lost 3 bases and 4 bases, in that order; junction bases with no gene match: 6. CDR3 amino acids: CASSPEQGKGNTIYF. CDR3 bases: TGTGCCAGCTCACCCGAACAGGGGAAAGGAAACACCATATATTTT.

The chain carries TRBV7-2 and TRBJ2-1; possible D gene TRBD2, 5 bases. V was trimmed by 3 bases and J by 8 bases, leaving 14 bases between them. CDR1 is SGHTA, CDR2 FQGNSA, per germline. This CDR3 has 14 residues. The CDR3 here is CASSFQFSEDEQFF. The CDR3 coding sequence is TGTGCCAGCAGCTTTCAGTTTAGCGAAGATGAGCAGTTCTTC.

This chain joins TRBV7-9 and TRBJ1-2; a possible D gene is TRBD1 (5 bases). Germline V lookup: CDR1 SEHNR, CDR2 FQNEAQ (reference sequence). This CDR3 is built from 13 residues. The V gene lost 7 bases and the J gene lost 4 bases, with 13 bases spanning the gap. The CDR3 here is CASNSLGVYGYTF. Here the CDR3 DNA reads TGTGCCAGCAACTCCCTAGGGGTCTATGGCTACACCTTC.

The CDR3, as DNA: TGTGCCAGCAGCGTAGGGGTAGCGGGAGGGTCCTACGAGCAGTACTTC. Translation: CASSVGVAGGSYEQYF. The rearrangement uses TRBV9 and TRBJ2-7, with 11 bases aligning to TRBD2. This CDR3 is built from 16 residues. CDR1 and CDR2 from the germline V gene are SGDLS and YYNGEE. With 0 bases clipped from V and 1 base from J, the junction kept 3 bases outside the gene matches.

V usage is TRBV6-5 and J usage is TRBJ1-5; TRBD1 aligns across 9 bases. Germline assignment: CDR1 MNHEY and CDR2 SVGAGI. This CDR3 contains 14 residues. Trimming removed 6 bases from V and 5 bases from J; junction bases left unmatched: 5. Here the CDR3 DNA reads TGTGCCAGCAGGGTGACAGGGGGGGATCAGCCCCAGCATTTT. It translates to CASRVTGGDQPQHF.

The chain employs TRBV6-1 and TRBJ2-1, with 12 positions matching TRBD2. Germline V gene data show CDR1 as MNHNS and CDR2 as SASEGT. CDR3 size: 14 residues. J gave up 6 bases and V 6 bases, and 3 bases lay outside the gene matches. CDR3 bases: TGTGCCAGCAGAGAACTAGCGGGGGGCAATGAGCAGTTCTTC. It codes for CASRELAGGNEQFF.

The chain recombines TRBV4-1 with TRBJ1-1, with 7 bases that match TRBD1. Losses at the gene ends were 3 bases for V and 3 bases for J; bases not matched to a gene: 7. CDR1 is MGHRA and CDR2 is YSYEKL in the germline V gene. This CDR3 has 15 residues. The CDR3 is CASSHLQGKDTEAFF. In DNA form, the CDR3 reads TGCGCCAGCAGCCACTTACAGGGGAAGGACACTGAAGCTTTCTTT.

This clone was detected only once. The junction differs from germline at one of its ends, possibly a read error. The chain couples TRBV7-9 to TRBJ2-3, with TRBD2 identical over 8 bases. From germline, CDR1 is SEHNR and CDR2 FQNEAQ (reference sequence). The CDR3 is made up of 16 amino acids. In DNA, the CDR3 is TGTTCCAGCAGCTTAGAGCAGCGGGGGCCTCTGGATACGCAGTATTTT. This translates into CSSSLEQRGPLDTQYF.

The rearrangement joins TRBV2 to TRBJ1-6, with 9 positions matching TRBD1. Looked up from germline, CDR1 is SNHLY and CDR2 is FYNNEI. J was trimmed by 7 bases and V by 6 bases; bases with no gene match: 7. CDR3 length: 15 residues. CDR3 in amino acids: CASSRDRVGNSPLHF. The CDR3 DNA follows: TGTGCCAGCAGCCGGGACAGGGTGGGGAATTCACCCCTCCACTTT.

The rearrangement uses TRBV7-3 and TRBJ2-6, with D unresolved. V was trimmed by 1 base and J by 0 bases, leaving 10 bases between them. This CDR3 has 17 amino acids. The V gene's germline CDR1 is SGHTA and CDR2 FQGTGA. As DNA, the CDR3 is TGTGCCAGCAGCTTAATAGGTCCGGGCTCTGGGGCCAACGTCCTGACTTTC. Encoded protein: CASSLIGPGSGANVLTF. Full variable domain (remainder filled in from reference TRBV7-3 and TRBJ2-6): GAGVSQTPSNKVTEKGKYVELRCDPISGHTALYWYRQSLGQGPEFLIYFQGTGAADDSGLPNDRFFAVRPEGSVSTLKIQRTERGDSAVYLCASSLIGPGSGANVLTFGAGSRLTVL.

CDR3 DNA sequence: TGTGCCAGCAGCCCAAGAGCTAGCGGGGGGATCACAGATACGCAGTATTTT. Amino acids: CASSPRASGGITDTQYF. The genes are TRBV7-7 and TRBJ2-3; 11 nucleotides match TRBD2. V lost 5 bases, J lost 2 bases, and 9 bases stayed unmatched. The CDR3 is 17 residues long. Germline V gives CDR1 SSHAT, CDR2 FNYEAQ (reference sequence).